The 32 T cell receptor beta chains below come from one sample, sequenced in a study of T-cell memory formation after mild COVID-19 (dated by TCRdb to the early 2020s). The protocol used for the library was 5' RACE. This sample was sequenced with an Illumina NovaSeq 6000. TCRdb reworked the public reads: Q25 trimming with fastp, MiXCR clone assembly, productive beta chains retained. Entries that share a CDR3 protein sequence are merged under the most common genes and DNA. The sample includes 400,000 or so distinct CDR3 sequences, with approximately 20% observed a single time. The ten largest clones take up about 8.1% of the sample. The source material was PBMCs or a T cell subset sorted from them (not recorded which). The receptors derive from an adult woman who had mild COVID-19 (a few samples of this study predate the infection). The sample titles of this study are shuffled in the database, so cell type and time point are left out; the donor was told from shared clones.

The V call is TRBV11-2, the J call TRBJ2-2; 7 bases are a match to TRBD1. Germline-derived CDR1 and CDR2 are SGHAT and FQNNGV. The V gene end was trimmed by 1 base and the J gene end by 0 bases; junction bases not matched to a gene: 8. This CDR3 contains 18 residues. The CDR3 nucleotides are TGTGCCAGCAGCTTAGGCCTGGGACAGTTCGCGAACACCGGGGAGCTGTTTTTT. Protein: CASSLGLGQFANTGELFF.

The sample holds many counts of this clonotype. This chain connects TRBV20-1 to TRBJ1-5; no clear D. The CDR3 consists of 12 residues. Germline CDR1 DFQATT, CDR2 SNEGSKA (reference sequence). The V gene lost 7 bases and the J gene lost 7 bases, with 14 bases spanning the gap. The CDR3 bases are TGCAGTGTTTCGGGGAGTAACCAGCCCCAGCATTTT. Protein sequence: CSVSGSNQPQHF.

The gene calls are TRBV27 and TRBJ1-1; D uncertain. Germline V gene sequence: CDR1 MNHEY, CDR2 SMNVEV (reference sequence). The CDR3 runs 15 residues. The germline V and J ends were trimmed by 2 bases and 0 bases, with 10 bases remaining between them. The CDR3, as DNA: TGTGCCAGCAGTTTAATAAGCACAGTGAACACTGAAGCTTTCTTT. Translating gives CASSLISTVNTEAFF.

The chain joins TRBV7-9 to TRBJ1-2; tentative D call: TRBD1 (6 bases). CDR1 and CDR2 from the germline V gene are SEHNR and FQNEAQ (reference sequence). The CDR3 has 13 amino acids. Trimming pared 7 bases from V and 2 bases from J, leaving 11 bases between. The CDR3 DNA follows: TGTGCCAGCACTGAACAGGGAAACTATGGCTACACCTTC. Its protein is CASTEQGNYGYTF.

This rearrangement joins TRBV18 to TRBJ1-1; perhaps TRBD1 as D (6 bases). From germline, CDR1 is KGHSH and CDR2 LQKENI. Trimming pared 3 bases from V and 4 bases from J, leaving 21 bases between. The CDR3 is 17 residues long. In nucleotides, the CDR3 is TGTGCCAGCTCACCTAATCGGGGGGGCATGATACTCACTGAAGCTTTCTTT. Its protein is CASSPNRGGMILTEAFF.

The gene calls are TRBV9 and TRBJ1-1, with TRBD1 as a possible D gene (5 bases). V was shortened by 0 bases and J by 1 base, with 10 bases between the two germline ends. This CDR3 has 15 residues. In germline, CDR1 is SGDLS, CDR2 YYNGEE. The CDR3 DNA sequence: TGTGCCAGCAGCGTAGATCAGAGGGGGAACACTGAAGCTTTCTTT. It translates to CASSVDQRGNTEAFF.

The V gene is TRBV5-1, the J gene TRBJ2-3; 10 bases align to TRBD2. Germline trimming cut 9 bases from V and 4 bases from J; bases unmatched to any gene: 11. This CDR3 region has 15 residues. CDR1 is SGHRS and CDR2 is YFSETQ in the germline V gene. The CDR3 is CATQMVAGGSDTQYF. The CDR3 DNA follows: TGCGCCACCCAAATGGTAGCGGGAGGCTCAGATACGCAGTATTTT.

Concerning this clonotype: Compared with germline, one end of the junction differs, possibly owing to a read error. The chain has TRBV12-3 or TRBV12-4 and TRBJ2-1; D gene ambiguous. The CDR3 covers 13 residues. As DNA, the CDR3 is TGTGCCAGCAGCGATAGCAGCAAGGCCCGAAGCAACTTC. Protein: CASSDSSKARSNF.

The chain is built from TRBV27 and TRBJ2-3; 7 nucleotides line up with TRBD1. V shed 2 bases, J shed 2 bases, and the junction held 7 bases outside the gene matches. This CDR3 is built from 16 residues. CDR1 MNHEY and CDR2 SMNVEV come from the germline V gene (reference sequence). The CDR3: CASSLTGAGDTDTQYF. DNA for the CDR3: TGTGCCAGCAGTTTAACAGGGGCAGGGGACACAGATACGCAGTATTTT.

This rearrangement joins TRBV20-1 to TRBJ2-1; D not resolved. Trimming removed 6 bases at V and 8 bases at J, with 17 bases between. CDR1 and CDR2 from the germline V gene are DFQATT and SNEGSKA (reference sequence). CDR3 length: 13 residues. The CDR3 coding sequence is TGCAGTGCGAGCCCTGGACGATACGATGAGCAGTTCTTC. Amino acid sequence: CSASPGRYDEQFF.

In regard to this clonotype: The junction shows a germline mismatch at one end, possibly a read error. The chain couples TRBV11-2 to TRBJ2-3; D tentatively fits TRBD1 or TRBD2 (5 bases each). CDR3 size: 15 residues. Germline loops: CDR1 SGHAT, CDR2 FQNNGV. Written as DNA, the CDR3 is TGTGCCAGCAGCAGGGACCCGGCGGGCACAGAAACGCAGTATTTT. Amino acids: CASSRDPAGTETQYF.

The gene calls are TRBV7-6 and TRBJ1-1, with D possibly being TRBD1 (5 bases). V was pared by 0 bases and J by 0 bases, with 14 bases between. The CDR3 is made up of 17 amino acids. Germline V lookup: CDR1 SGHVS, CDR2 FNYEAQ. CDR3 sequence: CASSLAGVLGMNTEAFF. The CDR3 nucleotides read TGTGCCAGCAGCTTAGCGGGGGTCCTGGGGATGAACACTGAAGCTTTCTTT.

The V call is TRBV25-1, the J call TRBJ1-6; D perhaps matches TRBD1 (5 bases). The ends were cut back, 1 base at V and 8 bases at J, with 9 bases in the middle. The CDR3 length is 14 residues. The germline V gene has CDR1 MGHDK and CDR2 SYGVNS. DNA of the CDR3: TGTGCCAGCAGTGAATTCAGAGGGGATTCACCCCTCCACTTT. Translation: CASSEFRGDSPLHF.

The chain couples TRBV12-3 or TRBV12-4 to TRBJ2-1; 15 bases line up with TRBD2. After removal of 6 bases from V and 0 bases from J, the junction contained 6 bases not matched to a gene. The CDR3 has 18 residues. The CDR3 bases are TGTGCCAGCAGCGGACTAGCGGGGGGGCGGAGCTCCTACAATGAGCAGTTCTTC. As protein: CASSGLAGGRSSYNEQFF.

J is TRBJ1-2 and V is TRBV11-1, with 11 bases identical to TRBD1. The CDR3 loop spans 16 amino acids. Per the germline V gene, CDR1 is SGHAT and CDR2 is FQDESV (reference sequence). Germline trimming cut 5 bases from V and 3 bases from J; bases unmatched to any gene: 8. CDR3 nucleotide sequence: TGTGCCAGCAGCGTAGTCCCGGGACAGGGGGACTATGGCTACACCTTC. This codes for CASSVVPGQGDYGYTF. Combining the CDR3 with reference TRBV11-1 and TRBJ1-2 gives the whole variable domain EAEVAQSPRYKITEKSQAVAFWCDPISGHATLYWYRQILGQGPELLVQFQDESVVDDSQLPKDRFSAERLKGVDSTLKIQPAELGDSAMYLCASSVVPGQGDYGYTFGSGTRLTVV.

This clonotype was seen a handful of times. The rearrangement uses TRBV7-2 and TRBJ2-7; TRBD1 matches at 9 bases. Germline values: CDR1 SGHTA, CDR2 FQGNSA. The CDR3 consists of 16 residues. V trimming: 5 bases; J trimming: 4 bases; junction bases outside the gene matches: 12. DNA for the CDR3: TGTGCCAGCAGCATTCACTCGGGACAGGGCGGATACGAGCAGTACTTC. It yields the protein CASSIHSGQGGYEQYF.

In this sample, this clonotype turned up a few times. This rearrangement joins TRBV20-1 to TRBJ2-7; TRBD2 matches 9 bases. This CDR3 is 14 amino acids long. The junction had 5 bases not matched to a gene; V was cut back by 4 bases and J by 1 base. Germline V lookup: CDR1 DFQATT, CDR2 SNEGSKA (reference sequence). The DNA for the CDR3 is TGCAGTGCTACTAGACTAGCGGAGTCCTACGAGCAGTACTTC. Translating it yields CSATRLAESYEQYF.

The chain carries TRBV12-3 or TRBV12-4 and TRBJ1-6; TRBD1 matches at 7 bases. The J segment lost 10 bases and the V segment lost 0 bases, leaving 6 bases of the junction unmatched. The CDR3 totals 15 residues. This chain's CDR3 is CASSLASRGRSPLHF. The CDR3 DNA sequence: TGTGCCAGCAGTTTAGCGTCTAGGGGGCGGTCACCCCTCCACTTT.

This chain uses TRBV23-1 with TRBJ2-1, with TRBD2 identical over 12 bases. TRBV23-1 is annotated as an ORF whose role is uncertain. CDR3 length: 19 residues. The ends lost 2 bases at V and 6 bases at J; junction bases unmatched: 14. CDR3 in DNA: TGCGCCAGCAGTCAACGGTCACCGCCTACTAGCGGGAGGTCCAATGAGCAGTTCTTC. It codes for CASSQRSPPTSGRSNEQFF.

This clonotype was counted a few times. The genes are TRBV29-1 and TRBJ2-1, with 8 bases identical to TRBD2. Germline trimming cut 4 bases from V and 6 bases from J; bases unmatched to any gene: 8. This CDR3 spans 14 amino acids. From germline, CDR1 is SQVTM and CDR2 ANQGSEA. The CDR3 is CSVAGTRSGNEQFF. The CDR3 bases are TGCAGCGTTGCTGGGACTAGGTCTGGCAATGAGCAGTTCTTC.

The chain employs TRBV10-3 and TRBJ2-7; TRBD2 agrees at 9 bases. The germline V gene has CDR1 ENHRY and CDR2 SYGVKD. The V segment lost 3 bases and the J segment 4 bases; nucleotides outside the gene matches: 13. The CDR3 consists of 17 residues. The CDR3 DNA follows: TGTGCCATCAGTGATCAAGGCGGGGGGGCCTCGGGGTACGAGCAGTACTTC. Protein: CAISDQGGGASGYEQYF.

The CDR3 here is CASSEWGQSNEKLFF. As DNA, the CDR3 is TGTGCCAGCAGTGAATGGGGTCAGTCTAATGAAAAACTGTTTTTT. The chain is built from TRBV25-1 and TRBJ1-4; D ambiguous. V was pared by 1 base and J by 3 bases, with 9 bases between. Looked up from germline, CDR1 is MGHDK and CDR2 is SYGVNS. This CDR3 has 15 amino acids.

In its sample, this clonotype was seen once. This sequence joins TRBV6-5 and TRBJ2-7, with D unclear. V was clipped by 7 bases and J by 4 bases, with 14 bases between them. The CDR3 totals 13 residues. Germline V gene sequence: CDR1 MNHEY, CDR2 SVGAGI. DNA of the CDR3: TGTGCCAGCACCGCCAGGTTCGGGTACGAGCAGTACTTC. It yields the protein CASTARFGYEQYF.

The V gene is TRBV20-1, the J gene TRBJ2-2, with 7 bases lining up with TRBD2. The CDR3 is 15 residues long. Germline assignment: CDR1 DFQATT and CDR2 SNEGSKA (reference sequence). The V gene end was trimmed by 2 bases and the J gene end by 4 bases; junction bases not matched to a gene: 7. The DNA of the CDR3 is TGCAGTGCTAGATCGAGCGGGAAGGCCACCGGGGAGCTGTTTTTT. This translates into CSARSSGKATGELFF.

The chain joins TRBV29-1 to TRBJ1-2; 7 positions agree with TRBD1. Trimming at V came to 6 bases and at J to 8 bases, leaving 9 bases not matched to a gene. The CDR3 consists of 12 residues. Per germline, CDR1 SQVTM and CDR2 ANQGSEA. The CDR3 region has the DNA TGCAGCGTGGCCACAGGGGCCACCGGCTACACCTTC. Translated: CSVATGATGYTF. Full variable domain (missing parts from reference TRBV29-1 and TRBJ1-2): SAVISQKPSRDICQRGTSLTIQCQVDSQVTMMFWYRQQPGQSLTLIATANQGSEATYESGFVIDKFPISRPNLTFSTLTVSNMSPEDSSIYLCSVATGATGYTFGSGTRLTVV.

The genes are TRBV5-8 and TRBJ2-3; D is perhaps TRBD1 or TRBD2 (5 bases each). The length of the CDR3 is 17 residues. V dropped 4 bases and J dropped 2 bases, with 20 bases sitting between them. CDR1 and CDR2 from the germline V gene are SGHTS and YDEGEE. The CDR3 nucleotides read TGTGCCAGCAGCCTGAGGGTCAGGCAGGACAACACAGATACGCAGTATTTT. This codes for CASSLRVRQDNTDTQYF.

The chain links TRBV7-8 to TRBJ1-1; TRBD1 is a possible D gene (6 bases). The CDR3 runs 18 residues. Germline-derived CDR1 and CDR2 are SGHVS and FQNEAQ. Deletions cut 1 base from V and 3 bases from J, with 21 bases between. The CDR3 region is CASSLVGTTTIGDTEAFF. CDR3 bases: TGTGCCAGCAGCTTAGTAGGGACAACTACTATTGGGGACACTGAAGCTTTCTTT.

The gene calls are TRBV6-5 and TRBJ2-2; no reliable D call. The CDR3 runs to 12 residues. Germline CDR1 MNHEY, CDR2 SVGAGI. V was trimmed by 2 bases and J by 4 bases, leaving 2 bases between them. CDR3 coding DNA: TGTGCCAGCAGTTACACCACCGGGGAGCTGTTTTTT. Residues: CASSYTTGELFF.

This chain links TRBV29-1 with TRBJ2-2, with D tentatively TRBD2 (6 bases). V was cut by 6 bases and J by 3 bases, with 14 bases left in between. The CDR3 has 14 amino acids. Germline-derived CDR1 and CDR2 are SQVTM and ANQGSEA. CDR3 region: CSVMGLAYTGELFF. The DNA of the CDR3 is TGCAGCGTCATGGGTCTAGCGTACACCGGGGAGCTGTTTTTT.

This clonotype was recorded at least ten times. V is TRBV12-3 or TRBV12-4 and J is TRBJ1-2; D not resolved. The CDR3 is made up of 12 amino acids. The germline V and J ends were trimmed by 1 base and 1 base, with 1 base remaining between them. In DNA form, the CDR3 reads TGTGCCAGCAGTTTAGTTAACTATGGCTACACCTTC. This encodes CASSLVNYGYTF.

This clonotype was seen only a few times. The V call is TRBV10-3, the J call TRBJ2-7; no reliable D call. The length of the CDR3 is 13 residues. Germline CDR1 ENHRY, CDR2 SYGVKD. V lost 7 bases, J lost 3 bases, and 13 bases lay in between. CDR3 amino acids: CAITSAAHYEQYF. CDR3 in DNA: TGTGCCATCACCAGCGCGGCACACTACGAGCAGTACTTC.

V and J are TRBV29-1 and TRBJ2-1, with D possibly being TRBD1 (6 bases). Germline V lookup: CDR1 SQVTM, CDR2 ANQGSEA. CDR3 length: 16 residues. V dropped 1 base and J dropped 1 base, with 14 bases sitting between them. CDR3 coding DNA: TGCAGCGTTGAAGGTAGTGAGGGACAATCCTACAATGAGCAGTTCTTC. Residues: CSVEGSEGQSYNEQFF.